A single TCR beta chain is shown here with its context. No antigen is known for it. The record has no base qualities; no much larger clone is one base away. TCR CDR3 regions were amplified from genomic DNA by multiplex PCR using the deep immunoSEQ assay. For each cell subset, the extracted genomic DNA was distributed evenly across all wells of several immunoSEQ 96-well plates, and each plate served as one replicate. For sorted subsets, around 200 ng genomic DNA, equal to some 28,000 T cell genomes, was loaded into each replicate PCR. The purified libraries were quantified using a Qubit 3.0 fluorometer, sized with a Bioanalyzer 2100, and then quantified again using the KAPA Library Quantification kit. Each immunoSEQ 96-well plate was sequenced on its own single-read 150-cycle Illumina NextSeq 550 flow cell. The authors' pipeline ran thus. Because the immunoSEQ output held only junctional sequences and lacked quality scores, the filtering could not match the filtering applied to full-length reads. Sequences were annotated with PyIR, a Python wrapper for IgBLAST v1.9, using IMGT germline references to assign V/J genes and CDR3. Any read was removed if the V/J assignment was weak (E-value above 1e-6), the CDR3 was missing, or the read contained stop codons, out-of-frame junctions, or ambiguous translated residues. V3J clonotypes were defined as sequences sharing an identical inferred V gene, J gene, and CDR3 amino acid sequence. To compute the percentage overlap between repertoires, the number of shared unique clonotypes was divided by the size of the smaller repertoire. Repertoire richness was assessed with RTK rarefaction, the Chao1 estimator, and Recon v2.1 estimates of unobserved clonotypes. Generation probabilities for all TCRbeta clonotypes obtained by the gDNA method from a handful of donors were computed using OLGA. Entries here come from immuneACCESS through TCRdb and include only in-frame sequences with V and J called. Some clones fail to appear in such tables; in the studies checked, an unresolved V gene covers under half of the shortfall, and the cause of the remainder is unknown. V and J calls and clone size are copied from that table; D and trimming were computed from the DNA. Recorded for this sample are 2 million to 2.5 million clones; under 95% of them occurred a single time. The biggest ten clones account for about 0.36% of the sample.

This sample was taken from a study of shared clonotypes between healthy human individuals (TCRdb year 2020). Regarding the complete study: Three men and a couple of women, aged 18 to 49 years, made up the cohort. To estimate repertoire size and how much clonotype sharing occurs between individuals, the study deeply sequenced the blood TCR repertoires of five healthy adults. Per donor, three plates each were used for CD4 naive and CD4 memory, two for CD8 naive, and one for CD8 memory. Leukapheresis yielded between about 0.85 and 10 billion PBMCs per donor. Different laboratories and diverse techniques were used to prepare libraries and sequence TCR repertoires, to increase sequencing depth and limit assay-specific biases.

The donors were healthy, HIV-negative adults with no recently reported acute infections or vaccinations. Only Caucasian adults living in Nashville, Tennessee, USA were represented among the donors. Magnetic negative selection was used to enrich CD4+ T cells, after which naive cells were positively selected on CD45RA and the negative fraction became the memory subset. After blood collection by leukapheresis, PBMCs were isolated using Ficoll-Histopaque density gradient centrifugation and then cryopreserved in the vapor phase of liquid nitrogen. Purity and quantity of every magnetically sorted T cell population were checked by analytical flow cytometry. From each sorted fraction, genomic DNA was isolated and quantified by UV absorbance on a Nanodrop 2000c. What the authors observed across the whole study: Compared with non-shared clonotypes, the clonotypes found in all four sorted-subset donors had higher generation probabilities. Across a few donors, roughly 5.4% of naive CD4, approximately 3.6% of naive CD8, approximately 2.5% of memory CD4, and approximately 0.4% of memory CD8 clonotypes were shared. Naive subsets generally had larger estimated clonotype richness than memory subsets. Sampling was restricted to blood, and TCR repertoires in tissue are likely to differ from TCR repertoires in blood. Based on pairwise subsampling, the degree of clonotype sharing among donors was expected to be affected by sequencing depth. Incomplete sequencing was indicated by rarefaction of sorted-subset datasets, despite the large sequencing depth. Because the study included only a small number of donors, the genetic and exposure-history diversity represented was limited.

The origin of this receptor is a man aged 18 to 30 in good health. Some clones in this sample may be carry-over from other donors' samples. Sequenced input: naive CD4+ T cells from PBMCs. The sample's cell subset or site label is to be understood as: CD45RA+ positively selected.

In nucleotide form, the sequence is TGTGCCAGCAGTCTGCAGGGATATAGCAATCAGCCCCAGCATTTT. Its translation reads: CASSLQGYSNQPQHF. The sequence is built from TRBV2 and TRBJ1-5; a weak D assignment points to TRBD1 (5 bases agree). The CDR3 covers 15 residues, taking in both the cysteine and the phenylalanine. Of all the DNA, just the CDR3 is kept, 45 bases in frame from base 1. The germline V gene gives CDR1 as SNHLY and CDR2 as FYNNEI. V and J lose 5 bases and 0 bases, and a span of 11 bases separates them.